The source of this T cell receptor (beta chain) is a study of blood T cell repertoires in COVID-19. Study-level background: Sites in the United States, Italy and Spain provided acute and convalescent COVID-19 samples. T cells, B-cell-depleted T cells, or PBMCs provided the cDNA or gDNA that served as material.

The CDR3 sequence is 13 residues long. Trimming removed 7 bases at V and 0 bases at J, with 10 bases between. Germline CDR1 and CDR2: LGHNT and FRNRAP. Original processing methods: Amplification of reference gene primers provided the estimated nucleated cell counts. Method: immunoSEQ multiplex PCR; TCRdb's copy keeps in-frame clones and lacks some. Clone size and the V and J calls come from that table; the DNA yielded D and trimming. The sample lists around 100,000 clones; approximately 80% were seen once. The V and J genes are TRBV12-5 and TRBJ2-7; weak D call: TRBD2 (6 bases). Sequencing used peripheral blood. The sequence was obtained from a man between 65 and 85 years old with active or convalescent COVID-19. The CDR3 loop is CASAETSSYEQYF. Here the CDR3 DNA reads TGTGCTAGTGCCGAGACTAGCTCCTACGAGCAGTACTTC.